The clone carrying this T cell receptor (beta chain) appeared a few times. Its cognate antigen is unknown. This sample was included in a study of cytomegalovirus exposure and HLA in healthy donors. Study results and limitations: CMV antigen specificity was confirmed in vitro for a few CMV-associated chains. Common viral pathogens were later found to be apparently linked to several of the most significant clusters. Sequencing depth across donors, presence/absence analyses assumed, was roughly uniform.

This CDR3 spans 15 amino acids. The V gene's germline CDR1 is MNHEY and CDR2 SMNVEV (reference sequence). Between the trimmed V and J ends, which lost 5 bases and 2 bases, there was a span of 13 bases. Both 60 Vbeta primers and 13 Jbeta primers went into the PCR. Authors' processing steps: Per a later analysis, the number of unique TCR beta chains was roughly 83 million, of which 9 million to 14 million were shared. The assay was immunoSEQ multiplex PCR, and TCRdb's table has in-frame clones only and misses some. That table furnishes V, J and clone size, whereas the DNA furnished D and trimming. The sample lists over 120,000 clones, 75% to 80% occurring once.

This sequence was found in a young woman in good health and CMV-seropositive. The source material was PBMCs. The chain combines TRBV27 with TRBJ1-5; possible D gene TRBD1, 5 bases. Here the CDR3 reads CASSGWGEGNQPQHF. CDR3 DNA: TGTGCCAGCAGTGGGTGGGGGGAGGGCAATCAGCCCCAGCATTTT.